This T cell receptor (beta chain) was documented in a study of shared clonotypes between healthy human individuals. The data were produced by immunoSEQ multiplex PCR, yet TCRdb's version contains in-frame clones alone and is incomplete. The sample contains 2 million to 2.5 million clones, approximately 96% of which appear only once. V lost 3 bases to trimming and J lost 9 bases; unmatched junction nucleotides: 17. Germline CDR1 reads MNHEY; CDR2 reads SMNVEV (reference sequence). This CDR3 has 18 amino acids. Material for sequencing was naive CD4+ T cells sorted from blood. As to subset: CD45RA+ positively selected. This chain joins TRBV27 and TRBJ1-6, with 7 positions matching TRBD1. This receptor was identified in a man aged 18 to 35 in good health. This CDR3 is CASSFLGYFGTELSPLHF. CDR3 DNA: TGTGCCAGCAGTTTCCTCGGCTATTTTGGGACAGAACTTTCACCCCTCCACTTT.